Listed below are T cell receptor beta chains from one sample, sequenced in a study of T cell responses to AZD1222 COVID-19 vaccine. Method: immunoSEQ multiplex PCR; TCRdb's copy keeps in-frame clones and lacks some. The profile shows under 150,000 clones, roughly 90% of them singletons. Sequences were derived from peripheral blood, sampled on day 0 of AZD1222 vaccination. The receptors were sampled from an adult in good health. Each CDR3 is given with its conserved first and last residue. A D gene is named only where the DNA matches it firmly. Size tells how often a clone was seen (once, few, many) or the class of an expanded clone, and some rows leave it out.

v_call: TRBV27; j_call: TRBJ1-1; d_call: NA; clone_size: NA; cdr3_aa: CASSLLGNTEAFF; cdr3_nt: TGTGCCAGCAGTTTATTGGGAAACACTGAAGCTTTCTTT
v_call: TRBV6-5; j_call: TRBJ1-1; d_call: NA; clone_size: NA; cdr3_aa: CASSFQGLGGTEAFF; cdr3_nt: TGTGCCAGCAGTTTTCAGGGCTTGGGCGGCACTGAAGCTTTCTTT
v_call: TRBV10-3; j_call: TRBJ1-1; d_call: TRBD1; clone_size: NA; cdr3_aa: CAISVRGYGGEAFF; cdr3_nt: TGTGCCATCAGTGTCAGGGGGTACGGAGGTGAAGCTTTCTTT
v_call: TRBV6-2/TRBV6-3; j_call: TRBJ2-2; d_call: NA; clone_size: NA; cdr3_aa: CASSLIGGNTGELFF; cdr3_nt: TGTGCCAGCAGTTTAATCGGGGGGAACACCGGGGAGCTGTTTTTT
v_call: TRBV7-9; j_call: TRBJ1-4; d_call: TRBD1; clone_size: NA; cdr3_aa: CASSSGTGVYEKLFF; cdr3_nt: TGTGCCAGCAGCTCTGGGACAGGGGTTTATGAAAAACTGTTTTTT
v_call: TRBV7-3; j_call: TRBJ2-7; d_call: TRBD1; clone_size: NA; cdr3_aa: CASSLTGQPSYEQYF; cdr3_nt: TGTGCCAGCAGCTTAACGGGACAGCCCTCCTACGAGCAGTACTTC
v_call: TRBV5-6; j_call: TRBJ2-1; d_call: NA; clone_size: few; cdr3_aa: CASSLAAIQTYNEQFF; cdr3_nt: TGTGCCAGCAGCTTGGCCGCCATCCAAACCTACAATGAGCAGTTCTTC
v_call: TRBV6-1; j_call: TRBJ1-2; d_call: TRBD1; clone_size: NA; cdr3_aa: CASSEGTGGYGYTF; cdr3_nt: TGTGCCAGCAGTGAAGGGACAGGGGGCTATGGCTACACCTTC
v_call: TRBV18; j_call: TRBJ2-7; d_call: NA; clone_size: NA; cdr3_aa: CASSPVAPYYEQYF; cdr3_nt: TGTGCCAGCTCACCTGTTGCCCCTTATTACGAGCAGTACTTC
v_call: TRBV6-1; j_call: TRBJ2-7; d_call: NA; clone_size: NA; cdr3_aa: CASSETEVYEQYF; cdr3_nt: TGTGCCAGCAGTGAAACAGAAGTCTACGAGCAGTACTTC
v_call: TRBV6-5; j_call: TRBJ2-1; d_call: TRBD1; clone_size: once; cdr3_aa: CASSYLTGSSYNEQFF; cdr3_nt: TGTGCCAGCAGTTATTTGACAGGGAGCTCCTACAATGAGCAGTTCTTC
v_call: TRBV9; j_call: TRBJ2-7; d_call: TRBD1; clone_size: NA; cdr3_aa: CASSVAAGQGAREQYF; cdr3_nt: TGTGCCAGCAGCGTAGCTGCCGGACAGGGGGCTAGGGAGCAGTACTTC
v_call: TRBV28; j_call: TRBJ1-2; d_call: NA; clone_size: NA; cdr3_aa: CASTLSGTLSIGYTF; cdr3_nt: TGTGCCAGCACCCTTAGTGGGACTCTATCCATCGGCTACACCTTC
v_call: TRBV5-6; j_call: TRBJ2-3; d_call: NA; clone_size: NA; cdr3_aa: CASSPWAGPGTQYF; cdr3_nt: TGTGCCAGCAGCCCGTGGGCGGGGCCAGGTACGCAGTATTTT
v_call: TRBV4-2; j_call: TRBJ1-4; d_call: NA; clone_size: once; cdr3_aa: CASSQAAPTTGEKLFF; cdr3_nt: TGTGCCAGCAGCCAAGCAGCCCCGACGACAGGTGAAAAACTGTTTTTT
v_call: TRBV6-5; j_call: TRBJ1-5; d_call: NA; clone_size: NA; cdr3_aa: CASWTAYQPQHF; cdr3_nt: TGTGCCAGCTGGACAGCTTACCAGCCCCAGCATTTT
v_call: TRBV27; j_call: TRBJ1-2; d_call: TRBD1; clone_size: NA; cdr3_aa: CASRTDRGFYGYTF; cdr3_nt: TGTGCCAGCAGGACGGACAGGGGGTTCTATGGCTACACCTTC
v_call: TRBV6-5; j_call: TRBJ2-3; d_call: NA; clone_size: NA; cdr3_aa: CASRGTPFDTQYF; cdr3_nt: TGTGCCAGCCGCGGGACTCCCTTTGATACGCAGTATTTT
v_call: TRBV5-4; j_call: TRBJ2-7; d_call: TRBD2; clone_size: once; cdr3_aa: CASSFMGLASEQYF; cdr3_nt: TGTGCCAGCAGCTTCATGGGACTAGCGAGCGAGCAGTACTTC
v_call: TRBV19; j_call: TRBJ1-3; d_call: TRBD1; clone_size: few; cdr3_aa: CASGNRQGLLNTIYF; cdr3_nt: TGTGCCAGTGGGAATCGACAGGGCCTATTGAACACCATATATTTT
v_call: TRBV6-5; j_call: TRBJ2-1; d_call: TRBD2; clone_size: NA; cdr3_aa: CASSSSGRSYNEQFF; cdr3_nt: TGTGCCAGCAGTTCTAGCGGGCGTTCCTACAATGAGCAGTTCTTC
v_call: TRBV19; j_call: TRBJ1-2; d_call: NA; clone_size: NA; cdr3_aa: CASSPPGGVVYGYTF; cdr3_nt: TGTGCCAGTAGTCCCCCCGGGGGCGTTGTCTATGGCTACACCTTC
v_call: TRBV7-8; j_call: TRBJ2-2; d_call: TRBD2; clone_size: NA; cdr3_aa: CASSLRTSGTVRVTGELFF; cdr3_nt: TGTGCCAGCAGCTTACGGACTAGCGGGACCGTACGGGTCACCGGGGAGCTGTTTTTT
v_call: TRBV19; j_call: TRBJ2-7; d_call: TRBD2; clone_size: NA; cdr3_aa: CASSPRTSGEQYF; cdr3_nt: TGTGCCAGTAGTCCTCGGACTAGCGGCGAGCAGTACTTC
v_call: TRBV9; j_call: TRBJ2-3; d_call: TRBD2; clone_size: NA; cdr3_aa: CASSGGSWVTDTQYF; cdr3_nt: TGTGCCAGCAGCGGCGGGAGTTGGGTCACAGATACGCAGTATTTT
v_call: TRBV30; j_call: TRBJ1-5; d_call: NA; clone_size: once; cdr3_aa: CAWSYSSNQPQHF; cdr3_nt: TGTGCCTGGAGTTACAGCAGCAATCAGCCCCAGCATTTT
v_call: TRBV5-8; j_call: TRBJ1-1; d_call: NA; clone_size: NA; cdr3_aa: CASKGRGKSAFF; cdr3_nt: TGTGCCAGCAAAGGACGGGGGAAGTCTGCTTTCTTT
v_call: TRBV2; j_call: TRBJ2-3; d_call: NA; clone_size: NA; cdr3_aa: CASITDLSTDTQYF; cdr3_nt: TGTGCCAGCATCACGGACTTGAGCACAGATACGCAGTATTTT
v_call: TRBV18; j_call: TRBJ1-1; d_call: NA; clone_size: NA; cdr3_aa: CASSPPNRDTEAFF; cdr3_nt: TGTGCCAGCTCACCACCGAACCGGGACACTGAAGCTTTCTTT